This T cell receptor (beta chain) was identified during a study of cytotoxic CD8 clonotypes in ibrutinib-treated CLL. Assay used: immunoSEQ multiplex PCR; TCRdb lists only in-frame clones, some missing. This table has roughly 24,000 clones, about four fifths appearing once. Between the trimmed V and J ends, which lost 0 bases and 4 bases, there was a span of 4 bases. The germline V gene encodes CDR1 LNHNV and CDR2 YYDKDF (reference sequence). The CDR3 covers 13 residues. This clone was seen a few times. Sample: PBMCs, taken before ibrutinib treatment. The J gene is TRBJ2-1, the V gene TRBV15, with D uncertain. The TCR originated in a human donor with chronic lymphocytic leukemia. The CDR3 protein is CATSREVYNEQFF. The CDR3 DNA follows: TGTGCCACCAGCAGAGAGGTGTACAATGAGCAGTTCTTC.